Below, one T cell receptor (beta chain) is given with its context. This clonotype was counted only a few times. This clone's antigen is unknown. No much larger clone is present one base from it, and per-base qualities are unavailable. RNA was extracted using the RNeasy kit, and about 0.5 to 1 microgram was reverse transcribed with random hexamers. The immunoSEQ multiplex PCR assay, which covers 54 Vbeta and 13 Jbeta segments, was used to amplify TCR beta CDR3 regions. PCR amplification bias was corrected using a synthetic template baseline for primer optimization and computational correction. On the authors' methods: Reads were annotated to V, D and J genes according to IMGT and were analyzed with immunoSEQ Analyzer, with only productive sequences retained. Clonality was computed as one minus Shannon entropy normalized by log2 of the number of productive unique sequences. For each patient and control, public and private clones were evaluated among the 100 most prevalent clones. Clones were defined as Susac-specific when absent from the healthy and MS cohorts, from over a thousand published viral clones and from other ImmuneACCESS disease sequences. Using fastp trimming at Q25 and MiXCR clonotype assembly, TCRdb reanalyzed the public sequencing data and kept in-frame beta chains. Rows with a matching CDR3 protein are joined into one entry that keeps the most common DNA and genes. These V and J calls originate from TCRdb's pipeline instead of the authors' own analysis. Across this sample there are roughly 200,000 distinct CDR3 sequences, with approximately 95% seen only once. The top ten hold around 0.08% of the sample.

These data belong to a study of CD8 T cells in Susac syndrome (dated by TCRdb to between 2017 and 2020). Study-wide context: Repertoire sequencing was used to test whether CD8+ T cell activation and differentiation in Susac syndrome was antigen driven. On the study overall, not on this receptor specifically: The number of individuals in the TCR sequencing and HLA analysis was acknowledged as relatively small.

Peripheral blood CD8+ and CD4+ T cells from healthy donors, Susac syndrome patients and multiple sclerosis patients were profiled using high-throughput TCR beta sequencing. Multiple sclerosis controls were treatment-naive patients with stable or active relapsing-remitting disease fulfilling revised McDonald criteria. CD8+ TEMRA cells were enriched by FACS, while bulk CD8+ and CD4+ T cells were purified by magnetic negative isolation. Blood was collected in EDTA tubes and processed within 24 hours, with PBMCs isolated through density gradient centrifugation. PBMCs intended for TCR sequencing were cryopreserved in liquid nitrogen and were subsequently thawed in a 37 degrees C water bath. The sorted or isolated CD4+, CD8+ and CD8+ TEMRA cells had a purity of 90% or higher. The sequence derives from a human donor with multiple sclerosis. Sequencing was done on a sample of CD4+ T cells from PBMCs.

The CDR3 here reads CASSLGQGAYEQYF. The DNA reads as follows: TGTGCCAGCAGCTTAGGACAGGGGGCCTACGAGCAGTACTTC. The rearrangement joined TRBV7-9 to TRBJ2-7; 9 bases in the junction line up with TRBD1. The germline V end is reduced by 1 base and the J end by 2 bases; junction bases left unmatched: 0. From the cysteine up to the phenylalanine, the CDR3 has a length of 14 residues. Only CDR3 DNA remains: 42 bases, in frame from the first base. CDR1 SEHNR and CDR2 FQNEAQ were looked up in the germline V gene (reference sequence). Outside the CDR3, residues come from the reference TRBV7-9 and TRBJ2-7 proteins, so the full variable domain is: DTGVSQNPRHKITKRGQNVTFRCDPISEHNRLYWYRQTLGQGPEFLTYFQNEAQLEKSRLLSDRFSAERPKGSFSTLEIQRTEQGDSAMYLCASSLGQGAYEQYFGPGTRLTVT.